These T cell receptor beta chains were read from a single sample in a study of regulatory T cells in long-lasting Graves disease. Each CDR3 protein gets one entry after TCRdb re-called the multiplex PCR reads with MiXCR. The table records more than 450,000 distinct CDR3 sequences, about 11% of them present only once. These same records also appear under a second study, on T cells in Graves' hyperthyroidism and ophthalmopathy.

Source: peripheral blood mononuclear cells (PBMCs), taken at new diagnosis, from a patient treated with antithyroid drugs. These receptors originate from a woman between 25 and 40 years old with Graves disease. Both conserved end residues are part of each CDR3. D genes are given only for firm matches. Size tells how often a clone was seen (once, few, many) or the class of an expanded clone, and some rows leave it out.

clone size | J gene | D gene | V gene | CDR3 DNA | CDR3 protein
few | TRBJ2-1 | - | TRBV6-5 | TGTGCCAGCAGTTACTTGGGTCATGAGCAGTTCTTC | CASSYLGHEQFF
many | TRBJ1-2 | - | TRBV6-2/TRBV6-3 | TGTGCCAGCAGAGAGGGTTATGGCTACACCTTC | CASREGYGYTF
many | TRBJ1-5 | - | TRBV28 | TGTGCCAGCAGCCTAGGGGTTTATAGCAATCAGCCCCAGCATTTT | CASSLGVYSNQPQHF
many | TRBJ1-1 | - | TRBV20-1 | TGCAGTGCTAGAAGGGTCCAGGACCGGAATGAAGCTTTCTTT | CSARRVQDRNEAFF
many | TRBJ2-2 | TRBD2 | TRBV7-2 | TGTGCCAGCAGCTTAGCCGGGACTAGTTTCACCGGGGAGCTGTTTTTT | CASSLAGTSFTGELFF
many | TRBJ2-3 | TRBD1 | TRBV7-2 | TGTGCCAGCAGCTTATCGTGGGACAGTAGCACAGATACGCAGTATTTT | CASSLSWDSSTDTQYF
- | TRBJ1-6 | TRBD1 | TRBV3-1 | TGTGCCAGCAGCCAAGAGAGTTTTATGGGACAGGTCAATTCACCCCTCCACTTT | CASSQESFMGQVNSPLHF
few | TRBJ1-5 | - | TRBV27 | TGTGCCAGCAGTTTATGGGGCCCCAATCAGCCCCAGCATTTT | CASSLWGPNQPQHF
many | TRBJ1-2 | TRBD1 | TRBV12-3/TRBV12-4 | TGTGCCAGCAGCAGGGGACAGGGGTCACTCTTAAACTATGGCTACACCTTC | CASSRGQGSLLNYGYTF
- | TRBJ1-5 | TRBD1 | TRBV3-1 | TGTGCCAGCAGCCAAGATCTTGGACAGGGAGGGCAGCCCCAGCATTTT | CASSQDLGQGGQPQHF
many | TRBJ1-2 | - | TRBV6-1 | TGTGCCAGCAGTATACAGGAAAACTATGGCTACACCTTC | CASSIQENYGYTF
many | TRBJ1-1 | TRBD1 | TRBV2 | TGTGCCAGCAAAGGGACAGCCTTAGGCCCTGAAGCTTTCTTT | CASKGTALGPEAFF
many | TRBJ2-3 | - | TRBV30 | TGTGCCTGGAGTAGGTCAGATACGCAGTATTTT | CAWSRSDTQYF
few | TRBJ2-1 | - | TRBV7-9 | TGTGCCAGCAGCTTAGTTGATAGCGGCAGATGGCACAATGAGCAGTTCTTC | CASSLVDSGRWHNEQFF
- | TRBJ2-3 | TRBD1 | TRBV19 | TGTGCCAGTAGTGTCGGGACAGGGATAAGAGATACGCAGTATTTT | CASSVGTGIRDTQYF
few | TRBJ2-2 | - | TRBV4-1 | TGCGCCAGCAGCCAAGATGGGACAATGAACACCGGGGAGCTGTTTTTT | CASSQDGTMNTGELFF
many | TRBJ2-5 | TRBD1 | TRBV11-2 | TGTGCCAGCAGCTCGGGACAGGGGGAATATGAGACCCAGTACTTC | CASSSGQGEYETQYF
few | TRBJ1-2 | - | TRBV20-1 | TGCAGTGCTCCGGACATGGGTAACTATGGCTACACCTTC | CSAPDMGNYGYTF
few | TRBJ2-1 | TRBD2 | TRBV10-2 | TGCGCCAGCTTCGGCTTGCGGGAGTTCTCCTACAATGAGCAGTTCTTC | CASFGLREFSYNEQFF
many | TRBJ2-4 | TRBD2 | TRBV18 | TGTGCCAGCTCACCGCCGACTAGCGGGATAGCCAAAAACATTCAGTACTTC | CASSPPTSGIAKNIQYF
many | TRBJ1-4 | - | TRBV2 | TGTGCCACTTCTACCATGGGTCTAGGGGGTGGAAAACTGTTTTTT | CATSTMGLGGGKLFF
many | TRBJ1-4 | TRBD1 | TRBV28 | TGTGCCAGCAGTACCGACAGGGGGCACGAAAAACTGTTTTTT | CASSTDRGHEKLFF
- | TRBJ2-3 | - | TRBV11-1 | TGTGCCAGCAGCACCAACTGGGGCTCGACTGTAACAGATACGCAGTATTTT | CASSTNWGSTVTDTQYF
- | TRBJ1-2 | TRBD1 | TRBV10-3 | TGTGCCACCGCGACTGGGACAGGGGGCGACTATGGCTACACCTTC | CATATGTGGDYGYTF